Listed below are T cell receptor beta chains from one sample, sequenced in a study of blood T cell repertoires in COVID-19. Here immunoSEQ multiplex PCR was the method, and the copy in TCRdb shows in-frame clones only, minus some. The sample has a few hundred thousand clones, roughly 86% seen once. Sequenced input: peripheral blood. The receptors derive from a man between 18 and 35 years old with active or convalescent COVID-19. Each CDR3 is given with its conserved first and last residue. Only part of the rows carry a size: once, few, many, or a class if the clone is expanded.

-	TRBV2	CANTRGSTDTQYF
-	TRBV6-5	CASAYASRTGELFF
-	TRBV5-1	CASNVAGTGKEKLFF
-	TRBV12-3/TRBV12-4	CASGGLGFEQYF
-	TRBV6-5	CASSQGGAGEETQYF
-	TRBV2	CASSEFGTGWRETQYF
-	TRBV6-1	CASSERGGGFYEQYF
-	TRBV6-5	CASTRSVGAKNIQYF
-	TRBV11-2	CASSLDPGQGFEQYF
-	TRBV19	CASSAQGGNTEAFF
-	TRBV27	CASLGAGELFF
-	TRBV3-1/TRBV3-2	CASSQGRVENIQYF
once	TRBV7-2	CASSLERRGYTF
-	TRBV5-1	CAGKAASTDTEAFF
-	TRBV9	CASSVRSTSTDTQYF
-	TRBV3-1/TRBV3-2	CASSQELWDSDEKLFF
few	TRBV11-2	CASSLTGHYSGNTIYF
-	TRBV6-5	CASRDRVDSPLHF
-	TRBV2	CASSDMTEETQYF
once	TRBV30	CAWSVYRSGEQYF
-	TRBV5-1	CASSFRVESTEAFF
-	TRBV19	CASSTTGGAHEQYF
-	TRBV11-2	CASSLAQETQYF
-	TRBV6-5	CASTEEYRENTEAFF
-	TRBV19	CATGTRGTLTDTQYF
-	TRBV5-1	CASSKDRGTGNTIYF
-	TRBV19	CASSIDWTVVQPQHF
once	TRBV3-1/TRBV3-2	CASSQDGGREETQYF
-	TRBV7-2	CASSSNRAAYEQYF
-	TRBV9	CASSASGAYGYTF
-	TRBV24-1	CATSDTGTGGYTEAFF
once	TRBV28	CASSLAGLYNEQFF
-	TRBV5-5	CASSLTGGRNTEAFF
-	TRBV2	CASRARGGSTGELFF
-	TRBV5-1	CASSSYYRGDTEAFF
-	TRBV24-1	CATSDSHGGGPYNEQFF
once	TRBV2	CASSPTSIEAFF
-	TRBV9	CASSVLAGGFVEQFF
-	TRBV30	CAWSVRNEQFF
-	TRBV11-1	CASSSPGRQKQETQYF
-	TRBV4-1	CASSQRLIAAGELFF
few	TRBV30	CAWRVYGGRSTDTQYF
-	TRBV30	CAWSGGGTDTQYF
-	TRBV4-3	CASSLHRGTYEQYF
few	TRBV4-2	CASSQSRLAGGREQYF
-	TRBV6-5	CASRGTPNTGELFF
-	TRBV6-5	CASSQGSWETQYF
-	TRBV11-2	CASSLADRGSTLHF
-	TRBV19	CASRTSHQNQGSYEQYF
-	TRBV4-2	CASSQAYTGGASQPQHF
-	TRBV29-1	CSVKTTGTYNEQFF
few	TRBV4-2	CASSLETSGRVDTQYF
-	TRBV27	CASSLAGQGMSYEQYF
-	TRBV14	CASSPQGGLNTEAFF